These 30 T cell receptor beta chains came from one sample sequenced in a study of T cell responses to AZD1222 COVID-19 vaccine. TCRdb keeps only in-frame clones here, not all; method: immunoSEQ multiplex PCR. The table has 100,000 or so clones, around nine tenths seen once. Source: peripheral blood, taken on day 0 of AZD1222 vaccination. The receptors originated from an adult in good health.

The chain carries TRBV5-1 and TRBJ1-1, with 8 bases that match TRBD1. This CDR3 contains 14 residues. From germline, CDR1 is SGHRS and CDR2 YFSETQ. V gave up 4 bases and J gave up 6 bases; unmatched junction bases: 8. The CDR3 DNA reads as TGCGCCAGCAGCGGGAGCAGGGGGCAGGCTGAAGCTTTCTTT. It yields the protein CASSGSRGQAEAFF. The full variable domain, in which reference TRBV5-1 and TRBJ1-1 provide the parts outside the CDR3, is KAGVTQTPRYLIKTRGQQVTLSCSPISGHRSVSWYQQTPGQGLQFLFEYFSETQRNKGNFPGRFSGRQFSNSRSEMNVSTLELGDSALYLCASSGSRGQAEAFFGQGTRLTVV.

This rearrangement joins TRBV5-1 to TRBJ2-2, with D perhaps TRBD1 (5 bases). The germline V and J ends were trimmed by 3 bases and 1 base, with 10 bases remaining between them. CDR1 is SGHRS, CDR2 YFSETQ, per germline. The CDR3 covers 15 residues. CDR3 bases: TGCGCCAGCAGCTGGGCCCAGGGGAACACCGGGGAGCTGTTTTTT. This translates into CASSWAQGNTGELFF.

The V call is TRBV28, the J call TRBJ2-3, with D possibly being TRBD1 or TRBD2 (6 bases each). The germline V gene encodes CDR1 MDHEN and CDR2 SYDVKM. CDR3 length: 16 residues. Trimming pared 6 bases from V and 4 bases from J, leaving 20 bases between. CDR3 sequence (DNA): TGTGCCAGCAGCAAGGTTACGGGGGCCTTCGCAGATACGCAGTATTTT. It yields the protein CASSKVTGAFADTQYF.

The chain has TRBV5-1 and TRBJ1-1; D may be TRBD1 (6 bases). This CDR3 is 15 amino acids long. Per the germline V gene, CDR1 is SGHRS and CDR2 is YFSETQ. The V end was cut by 0 bases, the J end by 6 bases, with 15 bases between. The DNA for the CDR3 is TGCGCCAGCAGCTTGGTTGGCGGGGGCGGAGCTGAAGCTTTCTTT. Translation gives CASSLVGGGGAEAFF. The full variable domain, with the rest looked up from reference TRBV5-1 and TRBJ1-1, is KAGVTQTPRYLIKTRGQQVTLSCSPISGHRSVSWYQQTPGQGLQFLFEYFSETQRNKGNFPGRFSGRQFSNSRSEMNVSTLELGDSALYLCASSLVGGGGAEAFFGQGTRLTVV.

The V call is TRBV28, the J call TRBJ1-1; no definite D call. This CDR3 is built from 13 residues. Germline assignment: CDR1 MDHEN and CDR2 SYDVKM. V shed 3 bases and J shed 3 bases, with 8 bases lying between them. This CDR3 reads CASSLFGYTEAFF. The CDR3 DNA reads as TGTGCCAGCAGTTTGTTCGGTTACACTGAAGCTTTCTTT.

The V call is TRBV15, the J call TRBJ2-5, with D possibly TRBD2 on 5 matching bases. Looked up from germline, CDR1 is LNHNV and CDR2 is YYDKDF (reference sequence). Trimming took off 5 bases at V and 2 bases at J, with 12 bases between the two ends. The CDR3 totals 14 residues. CDR3 region: CATSQGLKQETQYF. As DNA, the CDR3 is TGTGCCACCAGCCAAGGACTCAAGCAAGAGACCCAGTACTTC.

The chain couples TRBV5-6 to TRBJ1-4, with TRBD1 identical over 11 bases. Trimming at V came to 4 bases and at J to 9 bases, leaving 5 bases not matched to a gene. Germline assignment: CDR1 SGHDT and CDR2 YYEEEE. The CDR3 is made up of 14 amino acids. The CDR3 region is CASSKGTGGKKLFF. As DNA, the CDR3 is TGTGCCAGCAGCAAGGGGACAGGGGGGAAAAAACTGTTTTTT.

This chain joins TRBV10-3 and TRBJ2-2; D gene uncertain. Trimming shortened V by 6 bases and J by 0 bases, and 11 bases separated the two germline ends. The CDR3 totals 15 residues. Germline CDR1 is ENHRY and CDR2 is SYGVKD. In DNA form, the CDR3 reads TGTGCCATCAGGAATCTCGATGCGAACACCGGGGAGCTGTTTTTT. This sequence encodes CAIRNLDANTGELFF.

The rearrangement uses TRBV5-5 and TRBJ2-3; tentatively, D is TRBD2 (6 bases). V was trimmed by 4 bases and J by 1 base, leaving 10 bases between them. Per germline, CDR1 SGHKS and CDR2 YYEKEE (reference sequence). The CDR3 runs to 14 residues. The CDR3 reads CASSQGLRTDTQYF. The DNA of the CDR3 is TGTGCCAGCAGCCAGGGACTTCGCACAGATACGCAGTATTTT.

Only a few counts were recorded for this clone. Other DNA sequences in the same sample also yield this CDR3. J is TRBJ1-5 and V is TRBV2; D might be TRBD1 (5 bases). CDR1 is SNHLY and CDR2 is FYNNEI in the germline V gene. V lost 6 bases, J lost 6 bases, and 9 bases lay in between. The CDR3 spans 12 residues. The CDR3 sequence is CASSRVTQPQHF. CDR3 sequence (DNA): TGTGCCAGCAGCAGGGTGACTCAGCCCCAGCATTTT.

This chain connects TRBV3-1 (or the pseudogene TRBV3-2) to TRBJ2-3; D may match TRBD1 or TRBD2 (6 bases each). The CDR3 has 18 residues. Trimming took off 2 bases at V and 5 bases at J, with 23 bases between the two ends. Per the germline V gene, CDR1 is LGHDT and CDR2 is YNNKEL (reference sequence). CDR3 in DNA: TGTGCCAGCAGCCAACCCAGGGGCGTGGCTAGCGCCAGAGATACGCAGTATTTT. The encoded protein is CASSQPRGVASARDTQYF.

The chain links TRBV5-1 to TRBJ1-1; D uncertain. Germline V gene lookup returns CDR1 SGHRS and CDR2 YFSETQ. The V end was cut by 0 bases, the J end by 11 bases, with 17 bases between. CDR3 length equals 14 residues. CDR3 nucleotide sequence: TGCGCCAGCAGCTTGGTAGCGCGCGGAAGAGGGGCTTTCTTT. Protein product: CASSLVARGRGAFF. The variable domain in full, with the rest retrieved from reference TRBV5-1 and TRBJ1-1, is KAGVTQTPRYLIKTRGQQVTLSCSPISGHRSVSWYQQTPGQGLQFLFEYFSETQRNKGNFPGRFSGRQFSNSRSEMNVSTLELGDSALYLCASSLVARGRGAFFGQGTRLTVV.

This chain uses TRBV6-5 with TRBJ2-1; TRBD2 matches at 10 bases. The trim removed 0 bases at V and 2 bases at J, leaving 1 base unmatched. The CDR3 extends over 16 amino acids. CDR1 and CDR2 (germline): MNHEY, SVGAGI. CDR3 bases: TGTGCCAGCAGTTACTCGAGCGGGGGGGCCTACAATGAGCAGTTCTTC. Encoded protein: CASSYSSGGAYNEQFF.

This chain joins TRBV11-2 and TRBJ1-2; D unresolved. Trimming cost V 5 bases and J 7 bases, with 17 bases left between them. Germline loops: CDR1 SGHAT, CDR2 FQNNGV. This CDR3 has 14 amino acids. The CDR3 sequence: CASSPTRTPFGYTF. CDR3 nucleotides: TGTGCCAGCAGCCCCACTAGGACCCCTTTTGGCTACACCTTC. Full variable domain (remainder filled in from reference TRBV11-2 and TRBJ1-2): EAGVAQSPRYKIIEKRQSVAFWCNPISGHATLYWYQQILGQGPKLLIQFQNNGVVDDSQLPKDRFSAERLKGVDSTLKIQPAKLEDSAVYLCASSPTRTPFGYTFGSGTRLTVV.

This CDR3 is CASSGMGAETQYF. CDR3 in DNA: TGCGCCAGCAGTGGGATGGGGGCGGAGACCCAGTACTTC. This chain uses TRBV5-1 with TRBJ2-5; weak D call: TRBD1 (6 bases). The CDR3 loop spans 13 amino acids. CDR1 SGHRS and CDR2 YFSETQ come from the germline V gene. V was trimmed by 5 bases and J by 5 bases, leaving 13 bases between them. Based on the CDR3 plus reference TRBV5-1 and TRBJ2-5, the full variable domain is KAGVTQTPRYLIKTRGQQVTLSCSPISGHRSVSWYQQTPGQGLQFLFEYFSETQRNKGNFPGRFSGRQFSNSRSEMNVSTLELGDSALYLCASSGMGAETQYFGPGTRLLVL.

The table lists this clone with a few counts. The chain couples TRBV11-2 to TRBJ1-2; the D is unclear. The germline V and J ends were trimmed by 1 base and 4 bases, with 10 bases remaining between them. The CDR3 sequence is 14 residues long. The germline CDR1 and CDR2 sequences are SGHAT and FQNNGV. The CDR3 DNA sequence: TGTGCCAGCAGCTTAGTTTGGAGTCCCTATGGCTACACCTTC. Protein product: CASSLVWSPYGYTF. The full variable domain, rest sourced from reference TRBV11-2 and TRBJ1-2, is EAGVAQSPRYKIIEKRQSVAFWCNPISGHATLYWYQQILGQGPKLLIQFQNNGVVDDSQLPKDRFSAERLKGVDSTLKIQPAKLEDSAVYLCASSLVWSPYGYTFGSGTRLTVV.

The rearrangement links TRBV19 to TRBJ2-5; D call uncertain. Germline CDR1 reads LNHDA; CDR2 reads SQIVND (reference sequence). V gave up 3 bases and J gave up 0 bases, with 8 bases separating them. This CDR3 contains 14 residues. This CDR3 reads CASSMVLYQETQYF. The CDR3 DNA is TGTGCCAGTAGTATGGTACTGTACCAAGAGACCCAGTACTTC.

V usage is TRBV9 and J usage is TRBJ2-5, with TRBD2 identical over 15 bases. Germline CDR1 is SGDLS and CDR2 is YYNGEE. Trimming at V came to 4 bases and at J to 1 base, leaving 8 bases not matched to a gene. CDR3 length: 18 amino acids. In nucleotides, the CDR3 is TGTGCCAGCAGCTCTCGGACTAGCGGGGGGGAGTTCCAAGAGACCCAGTACTTC. Encoded protein: CASSSRTSGGEFQETQYF. Full variable domain (rest looked up from reference TRBV9 and TRBJ2-5): DSGVTQTPKHLITATGQRVTLRCSPRSGDLSVYWYQQSLDQGLQFLIQYYNGEERAKGNILERFSAQQFPDLHSELNLSSLELGDSALYFCASSSRTSGGEFQETQYFGPGTRLLVL.

CDR3 bases: TGTGCCAGTAGTGAGTCAGCCCAACCTTGGATCTATGGCTACACCTTC. The encoded protein is CASSESAQPWIYGYTF. This sequence joins TRBV19 and TRBJ1-2; the D is unclear. The CDR3 totals 16 residues. Germline V gene lookup returns CDR1 LNHDA and CDR2 SQIVND (reference sequence). Trimming cost V 5 bases and J 4 bases, with 20 bases left between them. The complete variable domain, with remaining parts taken from reference TRBV19 and TRBJ1-2, reads DGGITQSPKYLFRKEGQNVTLSCEQNLNHDAMYWYRQDPGQGLRLIYYSQIVNDFQKGDIAEGYSVSREKKESFPLTVTSAQKNPTAFYLCASSESAQPWIYGYTFGSGTRLTVV.

This chain joins TRBV7-9 and TRBJ1-4; maybe TRBD1 (6 bases). This CDR3 is built from 13 residues. The V and J ends lost 2 bases and 10 bases respectively, with 11 bases between them. Looked up from germline, CDR1 is SEHNR and CDR2 is FQNEAQ (reference sequence). The CDR3 region has the DNA TGTGCCAGCAGCTTACAACAGGGTGGAAAACTGTTTTTT. Protein product: CASSLQQGGKLFF.

V and J are TRBV7-9 and TRBJ2-1; possible D gene TRBD2, 6 bases. V was trimmed by 1 base and J by 5 bases, leaving 12 bases between them. Germline lookup yields CDR1 SEHNR and CDR2 FQNEAQ (reference sequence). The CDR3 is 15 amino acids. The DNA for the CDR3 is TGTGCCAGCAGCTTAGATACTAGCCACAACAATGAGCAGTTCTTC. Amino acid sequence: CASSLDTSHNNEQFF.

This sequence joins TRBV19 and TRBJ1-1; D not resolved. The CDR3 is 12 amino acids. The V gene lost 7 bases and the J gene lost 3 bases, with 9 bases spanning the gap. From germline, CDR1 is LNHDA and CDR2 SQIVND (reference sequence). The CDR3 reads CASKQEYTEAFF. The CDR3 DNA is TGTGCCAGTAAGCAGGAATACACTGAAGCTTTCTTT. Complete variable domain (other parts from reference TRBV19 and TRBJ1-1): DGGITQSPKYLFRKEGQNVTLSCEQNLNHDAMYWYRQDPGQGLRLIYYSQIVNDFQKGDIAEGYSVSREKKESFPLTVTSAQKNPTAFYLCASKQEYTEAFFGQGTRLTVV.

The chain links TRBV5-4 to TRBJ2-2, with 9 positions matching TRBD1. Germline trimming cut 2 bases from V and 5 bases from J; bases unmatched to any gene: 4. This CDR3 has 15 amino acids. Germline V lookup: CDR1 SGHNT, CDR2 YYREEE (reference sequence). CDR3 protein: CASSLQGAGTGELFF. The CDR3 DNA follows: TGTGCCAGCAGCTTACAGGGGGCAGGGACCGGGGAGCTGTTTTTT. Full variable domain (rest looked up from reference TRBV5-4 and TRBJ2-2): ETGVTQSPTHLIKTRGQQVTLRCSSQSGHNTVSWYQQALGQGPQFIFQYYREEENGRGNFPPRFSGLQFPNYSSELNVNALELDDSALYLCASSLQGAGTGELFFGEGSRLTVL.

Here the CDR3 DNA reads TGTGCCAGCAGCTTAGGCTCCGGGGTCTACAATGAGCAGTTCTTC. It yields the protein CASSLGSGVYNEQFF. The V and J genes are TRBV7-2 and TRBJ2-1, with D tentatively TRBD2 (5 bases). This CDR3 contains 15 residues. In germline, CDR1 is SGHTA, CDR2 FQGNSA. V lost 1 base and J lost 3, with 10 bases in between.

This rearrangement joins TRBV6-6 to TRBJ2-3; 8 bases fit TRBD2. Germline trimming cut 7 bases from V and 7 bases from J; bases unmatched to any gene: 16. The CDR3 contains 16 residues. The germline CDR1 and CDR2 sequences are MNHNY and SVGAGI (reference sequence). CDR3 DNA: TGTGCCAGCATGGGGGAACTAGTAGCGGGGAGGCATACGCAGTATTTT. It specifies CASMGELVAGRHTQYF.

The chain couples TRBV20-1 to TRBJ2-2; 8 nucleotides match TRBD1. CDR3 length: 15 amino acids. Germline CDR1 is DFQATT and CDR2 is SNEGSKA (reference sequence). Trimming took 3 bases from V and 1 from J; bases not matched to a gene: 4. The CDR3 bases are TGCAGTGCTAGTCCCGGGACAGGGAACACCGGGGAGCTGTTTTTT. Encoded protein: CSASPGTGNTGELFF.

The rearrangement links TRBV27 to TRBJ1-1; D is unresolved. V was shortened by 4 bases and J by 4 bases, with 16 bases between the two germline ends. The CDR3 consists of 15 residues. Germline CDR1 and CDR2: MNHEY and SMNVEV (reference sequence). The CDR3 DNA sequence: TGTGCCAGCAGTTCTAAGCCAACTATGGCCACTGAAGCTTTCTTT. Amino acids: CASSSKPTMATEAFF.

The chain employs TRBV15 and TRBJ1-6; D unclear. The V and J ends lost 8 bases and 5 bases respectively, with 4 bases between them. Per germline, CDR1 LNHNV and CDR2 YYDKDF (reference sequence). This CDR3 has 11 amino acids. CDR3 loop: CATSDNSPLHF. The DNA for the CDR3 is TGTGCCACCTCTGATAATTCACCCCTCCACTTT.

V usage is TRBV10-3 and J usage is TRBJ1-2, with TRBD1 matching over 10 bases. The CDR3 has 15 residues. Per germline, CDR1 ENHRY and CDR2 SYGVKD. V lost 7 bases and J lost 4; bases outside the gene matches: 9. Written as DNA, the CDR3 is TGTGCCATCACCCCGGAGACAGGGGGCATCTATGGCTACACCTTC. Amino acids: CAITPETGGIYGYTF.

The rearrangement links TRBV6-5 to TRBJ2-7, with TRBD2 matching 11 bases. The V gene end was trimmed by 4 bases and the J gene end by 3 bases; junction bases not matched to a gene: 8. Germline V gives CDR1 MNHEY, CDR2 SVGAGI. The CDR3 consists of 16 residues. CDR3 DNA: TGTGCCAGCAGTTCCGACCGTCTAGCGGGGGGCTACGAGCAGTACTTC. It yields the protein CASSSDRLAGGYEQYF.